This T cell receptor (beta chain) was recorded in a study of Ad26.COV2.S vaccination and SARS-CoV-2 variants (dated by TCRdb to about 2021). About the full investigation: Donors in the vaccine arm were drawn from COV1001, a multicentre, randomized, double-blind, placebo-controlled phase I-IIa trial testing Ad26.COV2.S in healthy adults. Trial participants were randomized into five groups of five, in which low-dose or high-dose Ad26.COV2.S was given once or twice, or placebo was given on both occasions. A total of around 32 samples were included in the TCR-sequenced set, comprising roughly 19 Ad26.COV2.S vaccine recipients, 5 placebo recipients and 8 SARS-CoV-2 convalescent individuals. Ad26.COV2.S was administered intramuscularly at 5 x 10^10 or 1 x 10^11 viral particles, either as a single shot or as two shots given 56 days apart. Blinding of investigators to trial group allocation was maintained during experiments and outcome assessment. Sequencing of the TCRbeta repertoire served to evaluate the specificity and breadth of SARS-CoV-2-reactive T cell receptors following Ad26.COV2.S vaccination. The paper as a whole reports these results and caveats: The study was not powered to compare responses between vaccine doses or regimens. Vaccine and placebo recipients had similar non-spike TCR breadth, a finding consistent with the vaccine containing only spike. According to the authors, total T cell responses may have been underestimated by the TCR breadth and depth analyses. After vaccination, substantial breadth of spike-specific CD8+ and CD4+ T cell responses was reported. Spike-specific TCR breadth was higher in Ad26.COV2.S recipients than in placebo recipients (P = 0.0014).

The sample's treatment or condition label, in plain terms: roughly 19 received Ad26.COV2.S at low or high dose, single or two shots; roughly five received placebo; per-sample allocation not given. For vaccine and placebo recipients, repertoires were sequenced using samples collected on day 63 after the first injection. In Cohort 1b, about two dozen adults aged 18-55 years were enrolled at a single site in Boston, USA, between 29 July and 7 August 2020. Ad26.COV2.S consisted of a replication-incompetent adenovirus type 26 vector by which a prefusion-stabilized SARS-CoV-2 spike protein from the original Wuhan strain was expressed. Concerning this clone itself: No antigen is known for it. Base qualities are not at hand, and no much larger clone is one base apart.

After removal of 6 bases from V and 7 bases from J, the junction retains 8 bases not matched to a gene. From a lookup of the germline V gene, CDR1 and CDR2 are MNHEY and SVGEGT. The cysteine opens and the phenylalanine closes a CDR3 of 13 amino acids. The CDR3 DNA has 39 bases and is translated from base 1. TCRbeta CDR3 regions were sequenced with the immunoSEQ Assay. After extraction, genomic DNA underwent amplification by bias-controlled multiplex PCR, followed by high-throughput sequencing. The authors' analysis ran thus. To quantify the absolute abundance of every unique TCRbeta CDR3 region, sequences were collapsed and filtered. T cell fraction was estimated by normalization of TCRbeta template counts to usable DNA, with usable DNA being measured through amplification of reference genes present in all nucleated cells. Repertoire TCRs were annotated as SARS-CoV-2-specific by exact matching of V gene, CDR3 amino acid sequence and J gene to a known reactive TCR set. The reference SARS-CoV-2 TCR set came from MIRA and was filtered for enrichment in COVID-19-positive ImmuneCODE repertoires, removing public or cross-reactive TCRs. Using the MIRA antigens, annotated TCRs were further analysed by specific ORF or by position within an ORF. Breadth was defined as the number of annotated unique rearrangements divided by the total number of unique productive rearrangements, and depth was defined as the summed frequency of the annotated unique rearrangements. Two-sided Wilcoxon rank-sum tests were used to compare TCR breadth between groups. TCRdb re-hosts the immuneACCESS table, in-frame sequences only. Its copies lack some clones; in the studies checked, an unresolved V gene accounts for under half of them, and the cause for the rest is not known. V and J calls and clone size are copied from that table; D and trimming were computed from the DNA. The sample has about 220,000 clones on record, 88% of them singletons. The ten largest account for about 10% of the sample.

The source was peripheral blood, collected in a trial of Ad26.COV2.S vaccine versus placebo. The chain was built from TRBV6-2 or TRBV6-3 and TRBJ1-2; a stretch of 7 junction bases matches TRBD1. The TCR was taken from a person between 18 and 65 years old who received the Ad26.COV2.S COVID-19 vaccine or a placebo. The CDR3 sequence is CASSLQGTLGYTF. The DNA reads TGTGCCAGCAGCTTACAGGGGACACTTGGCTACACCTTC.